Listed below are T cell receptor beta chains from one sample, sequenced in a study of early T cells in non-severe SARS-CoV-2 infection. Via MiXCR, TCRdb re-called the 5' RACE reads, giving one row per CDR3 protein. Here the sample spans some 32,000 distinct CDR3 sequences, 3% to 5% being singletons. The sequencing sample was made of whole blood. These receptors originate from an adult who was a healthcare worker with PCR-confirmed SARS-CoV-2 infection or an uninfected control (not recorded which). CDR3s include the opening cysteine and the closing phenylalanine or tryptophan. A D gene is named only where the DNA matches it firmly. Size tells how often a clone was seen (once, few, many) or the class of an expanded clone, and some rows leave it out.

len	j_gene	v_gene	d_gene	abundance	CDR3aa	CDR3nt
14	TRBJ1-2	TRBV7-2	-	many	CATRIRNRVGGYTF	TGTGCCACCAGGATCAGAAACCGGGTGGGTGGCTACACCTTC
15	TRBJ2-1	TRBV7-2	TRBD1	many	CASRGTGRLYNEQFF	TGTGCCAGCAGGGGGACAGGGCGGCTGTACAATGAGCAGTTCTTC
17	TRBJ1-1	TRBV2	-	many	CASSEGPGHRGDTEAFF	TGTGCCAGCAGTGAAGGCCCGGGACACCGGGGGGACACTGAAGCTTTCTTT
17	TRBJ1-1	TRBV10-2	TRBD1	many	CASSERDRGRGNTEAFF	TGCGCCAGCAGTGAGCGGGACAGGGGGCGAGGGAACACTGAAGCTTTCTTT
16	TRBJ2-3	TRBV27	-	many	CASRQVGRPGTDTQYF	TGTGCCAGCAGACAAGTAGGGCGTCCGGGCACAGATACGCAGTATTTT
13	TRBJ1-2	TRBV29-1	-	few	CSVEGVENYGYTF	TGCAGCGTTGAAGGCGTGGAGAACTATGGCTACACCTTC
11	TRBJ1-2	TRBV29-1	-	-	CSVDPGHGYTF	TGCAGCGTAGACCCAGGTCATGGCTACACCTTC
14	TRBJ2-7	TRBV6-6	-	many	CASSYSTVTYEQYF	TGTGCCAGCAGTTACTCGACAGTCACCTACGAGCAGTACTTC
14	TRBJ2-1	TRBV5-1	TRBD1	many	CASSLEDRDHEQFF	TGCGCCAGCAGCTTGGAGGACAGGGACCATGAGCAGTTCTTC
16	TRBJ2-1	TRBV19	TRBD1	few	CASTGWGTGDGIGQFF	TGTGCCAGTACCGGTTGGGGGACAGGAGACGGGATAGGGCAGTTCTTC
12	TRBJ2-7	TRBV20-1	TRBD2	many	CSARSAGVEQYF	TGCAGTGCTAGGTCTGCGGGAGTCGAGCAGTACTTC
16	TRBJ1-1	TRBV5-6	TRBD1	many	CASSVHRGRMNTEAFF	TGTGCCAGCAGCGTACACAGGGGGCGAATGAACACTGAAGCTTTCTTT
15	TRBJ1-5	TRBV28	-	many	CASSLSGPAGQPQHF	TGTGCCAGCAGTTTATCCGGGCCCGCGGGTCAGCCCCAGCATTTT
14	TRBJ2-1	TRBV14	-	many	CASSQTGLYNEQFF	TGTGCCAGCAGCCAAACCGGCCTTTACAATGAGCAGTTCTTC
15	TRBJ2-7	TRBV6-1	TRBD1	many	CASSEAGTGGYEQYF	TGTGCCAGCAGTGAGGCCGGGACAGGGGGCTACGAGCAGTACTTC
12	TRBJ2-7	TRBV5-6	-	many	CASSVSSYEQYF	TGTGCCAGCAGCGTAAGCTCCTACGAGCAGTACTTC
14	TRBJ2-2	TRBV11-2	-	many	CASSLYRNTGELFF	TGTGCCAGCAGCTTGTACAGGAACACCGGGGAGCTGTTTTTT
16	TRBJ2-1	TRBV12-3/TRBV12-4	TRBD2	many	CASSLGLAGGLDEQFF	TGTGCCAGCAGTTTAGGGTTAGCGGGAGGGTTAGATGAGCAGTTCTTC
17	TRBJ2-3	TRBV13	TRBD2	many	CASSSPMGLALPDTQYF	TGTGCCAGCAGCTCACCGATGGGACTAGCGCTTCCAGATACGCAGTATTTT
14	TRBJ1-1	TRBV7-2	-	medium-sized	CASSLGPKNTEAFF	TGTGCCAGCAGCTTAGGGCCCAAGAACACTGAAGCTTTCTTT
14	TRBJ1-1	TRBV10-3	-	many	CAISGLPGNTEAFF	TGTGCCATCTCCGGACTTCCTGGGAACACTGAAGCTTTCTTT
13	TRBJ1-1	TRBV27	-	many	CASSLVSNTEAFF	TGTGCCAGCAGTTTAGTTTCGAACACTGAAGCTTTCTTT
15	TRBJ1-3	TRBV6-5	TRBD1	few	CASSRSTGSGNTIYF	TGTGCCAGCAGCCGATCGACAGGGTCTGGAAACACCATATATTTT
15	TRBJ1-1	TRBV6-1	TRBD1	many	CASSILEQGVAEAFF	TGTGCCAGCAGCATACTCGAACAGGGGGTCGCTGAAGCTTTCTTT
15	TRBJ2-3	TRBV9	-	few	CASSVGLAPSDTQYF	TGTGCCAGCAGCGTCGGCCTAGCCCCCTCAGATACGCAGTATTTT
15	TRBJ1-3	TRBV7-8	-	many	CASSLVLGSGNTIYF	TGTGCCAGCAGCTTAGTATTAGGGTCTGGAAACACCATATATTTT
15	TRBJ1-3	TRBV12-3/TRBV12-4	-	many	CASSLFLNSGNTIYF	TGTGCCAGCAGTTTATTCTTAAACTCTGGAAACACCATATATTTT
14	TRBJ2-2	TRBV6-1	TRBD1	many	CASSATGVTGELFF	TGTGCCAGCAGTGCTACAGGGGTAACCGGGGAGCTGTTTTTT
17	TRBJ2-5	TRBV4-2	-	many	CASSQDTSGGRWETQYF	TGTGCCAGCAGCCAAGATACTTCGGGGGGCAGGTGGGAGACCCAGTACTTC
14	TRBJ2-1	TRBV11-1	-	many	CASSLDHRDNEQFF	TGTGCCAGCAGCTTAGACCATCGGGACAATGAGCAGTTCTTC
12	TRBJ1-3	TRBV29-1	-	many	CSSSGDGNTIYF	TGCAGCTCCAGTGGGGATGGAAACACCATATATTTT
15	TRBJ2-7	TRBV4-2	-	many	CASSQGQADGYEQYF	TGTGCCAGCAGCCAAGGCCAAGCGGACGGCTACGAGCAGTACTTC
16	TRBJ2-1	TRBV19	TRBD2	many	CASRWSGAGSYNEQFF	TGTGCCAGTAGGTGGAGCGGGGCAGGCTCCTACAATGAGCAGTTCTTC
16	TRBJ2-5	TRBV7-2	TRBD2	few	CASSRVSGGAGETQYF	TGTGCCAGCAGTCGGGTTAGCGGGGGGGCCGGAGAGACCCAGTACTTC
16	TRBJ1-2	TRBV7-9	TRBD1	many	CASSKPPDRDGYGYTF	TGTGCCAGCAGTAAACCACCGGACAGGGACGGCTATGGCTACACCTTC
16	TRBJ1-6	TRBV7-6	-	many	CASSLDGGLNNSPLHF	TGTGCCAGCAGCTTAGATGGGGGACTCAATAATTCACCCCTCCACTTT
13	TRBJ2-5	TRBV30	-	many	CACLGGAWETQYF	TGTGCTTGCCTAGGGGGGGCCTGGGAGACCCAGTACTTC
17	TRBJ2-1	TRBV20-1	TRBD2	many	CSARKPPSGSSYNEQFF	TGCAGTGCCAGAAAGCCGCCTAGCGGGAGCTCCTACAATGAGCAGTTCTTC
11	TRBJ2-3	TRBV30	-	few	CASGVADTQYF	TGTGCCTCCGGGGTTGCAGATACGCAGTATTTT
13	TRBJ1-1	TRBV5-5	TRBD1	many	CASSQYRGPEAFF	TGTGCCAGCAGCCAGTACAGGGGGCCCGAAGCTTTCTTT